The 9 T cell receptor beta chains presented below share a single source sample, sequenced in a study of spatial heterogeneity in lung cancer. Study observations and caveats: Tumoral mutation counts were tracked by counts of expanded intratumoral alpha and beta TCRs.

Which antigens these TCRs recognize remains unknown. Via MiXCR, TCRdb re-called the 5' RACE reads, giving one row per CDR3 protein. The sample shows about 20,000 distinct CDR3 sequences, approximately 16% of them seen only once. Regarding time point: sample taken at primary tumor resection. This specimen consisted of lung tumor tissue, obtained at surgery. The origin of the receptors is a female donor with early-stage non-small cell lung cancer.

The chain combines TRBV20-1 with TRBJ2-1, with D possibly matching TRBD1 (6 bases). The germline CDR1 and CDR2 sequences are DFQATT and SNEGSKA (reference sequence). V dropped 6 bases and J dropped 0 bases, with 12 bases sitting between them. This CDR3 comprises 14 residues. CDR3 DNA: TGCAGTGCCTATGGACAGAGCTCCTACAATGAGCAGTTCTTC. It encodes CSAYGQSSYNEQFF.

This clonotype was counted only a few times. The V call is TRBV5-1, the J call TRBJ2-7; 7 bases line up with TRBD2. V lost 3 bases to trimming and J lost 7 bases; unmatched junction nucleotides: 19. Germline V gene data show CDR1 as SGHRS and CDR2 as YFSETQ. The CDR3 length is 17 residues. CDR3 sequence: CASSWTSASGLTREQYF. The CDR3 nucleotides are TGCGCCAGCAGCTGGACGTCGGCTAGCGGCTTGACGAGGGAGCAGTACTTC.

This clonotype was detected only a few times. The V and J genes are TRBV20-1 and TRBJ2-1, with 12 bases lining up with TRBD2. The CDR3 runs to 15 residues. The germline CDR1 and CDR2 sequences are DFQATT and SNEGSKA (reference sequence). J was trimmed by 10 bases and V by 4 bases; bases with no gene match: 11. Here the CDR3 DNA reads TGCAGTGCTACCAGACTAGCGGGGGTCCCCCTCGAGCAGTTCTTC. As protein: CSATRLAGVPLEQFF.

This clonotype was observed a few times. This chain uses TRBV9 with TRBJ2-3; possibly TRBD1 for D (6 bases). The CDR3 totals 14 residues. Germline CDR1 is SGDLS and CDR2 is YYNGEE. Trimming took off 0 bases at V and 4 bases at J, with 9 bases between the two ends. The DNA of the CDR3 is TGTGCCAGCAGCGTAGGAGGGGGAGCAGATACGCAGTATTTT. Its protein product is CASSVGGGADTQYF.

This clonotype was found many times. V gene TRBV11-2 combines with J gene TRBJ2-1; 9 bases align to TRBD2. The CDR3 contains 16 residues. Germline V gene data show CDR1 as SGHAT and CDR2 as FQNNGV. After removal of 5 bases from V and 7 bases from J, the junction contained 12 bases not matched to a gene. The CDR3 is CASSPRNSGSVNEQFF. The CDR3 DNA reads TGTGCCAGCAGCCCCCGCAATAGCGGGAGCGTTAATGAGCAGTTCTTC.

This clonotype occurred many times. V usage is TRBV5-1 and J usage is TRBJ2-1; D remains unclear. Germline V gene sequence: CDR1 SGHRS, CDR2 YFSETQ. This CDR3 region has 13 residues. V gave up 4 bases and J gave up 2 bases, with 7 bases separating them. The CDR3, as DNA: TGCGCCAGCAGCCGGCCAACCTACAATGAGCAGTTCTTC. Its translation: CASSRPTYNEQFF.

This clonotype has more than one count but fewer than ten. The genes are TRBV29-1 and TRBJ2-5; 8 bases fit TRBD2. After removal of 3 bases from V and 7 bases from J, the junction contained 13 bases not matched to a gene. The CDR3 has 15 residues. Germline V gene lookup returns CDR1 SQVTM and CDR2 ANQGSEA. DNA of the CDR3: TGCAGCGTTGAGGCTAGAAGGGGACTAGAAGGGACCCAGTACTTC. It encodes CSVEARRGLEGTQYF.

This clonotype came up many times. The J gene is TRBJ2-3, the V gene TRBV5-1; the match to TRBD2 covers 11 bases. Trimming removed 3 bases from V and 2 bases from J; junction bases left unmatched: 8. Germline-derived CDR1 and CDR2 are SGHRS and YFSETQ. The CDR3 covers 17 residues. The CDR3 spells CASSYGPLAGATDTQYF. CDR3 bases: TGCGCCAGCAGCTACGGCCCACTAGCGGGGGCCACAGATACGCAGTATTTT.

This clonotype rates as medium-sized (0.01 to 0.1%). The V gene is TRBV19, the J gene TRBJ2-5; D is tentatively TRBD1 or TRBD2 (5 bases each). This CDR3 is 13 amino acids long. V lost 4 bases and J 5 bases, leaving 11 bases between the germline ends. Germline CDR1 is LNHDA and CDR2 is SQIVND (reference sequence). The CDR3 nucleotides are TGTGCCAGTAGTAACCGGGGCTTTGAGACCCAGTACTTC. It translates to CASSNRGFETQYF.